This T cell receptor beta chain came from a study of monozygotic twins with inflammatory bowel disease. Molecular identifiers with 6-nucleotide sample barcodes were added during cDNA synthesis via template switching. TCRdb reprocessed the 5' RACE reads, keeping one entry per CDR3 protein, no DNA. Its table records under 45,000 distinct CDR3 sequences. The CDR3 sequence is 15 residues long. Germline CDR1 and CDR2: MNHEY and SVGAGI. Material for sequencing was blood. This rearrangement joins TRBV6-5 to TRBJ2-3; TCRdb picks TRBD2, but there is no DNA to check that call. This receptor was identified in a human donor with ulcerative colitis or Crohn's disease, or a healthy co-twin of an affected twin (not recorded which). CDR3 sequence reads: CASSHRNRAPDTQYF.